This T cell receptor beta chain was obtained from a study of PD-1 blockade in classical Hodgkin lymphoma. Findings and caveats of the study: At baseline, newly diagnosed patients reportedly showed less TCR diversity than healthy donors.

Comment on this clone: Its antigen is not identified.

All patients experienced relapse after autologous stem cell transplantation, and brentuximab vedotin exposure was variable. Measured with immunoSEQ multiplex PCR; TCRdb has only the in-frame clones, and not every one. Of about 30,000 clones detected, about two thirds appear once; the ten largest clones hold about 3.3%. The CDR3 runs to 17 residues. The V segment lost 2 bases and the J segment 2 bases; nucleotides outside the gene matches: 10. Germline V gene data show CDR1 as SGHRS and CDR2 as YFSETQ. The receptor was isolated from a human donor with classical Hodgkin lymphoma. The starting material was peripheral blood mononuclear cells (PBMCs), obtained before the second cycle of nivolumab. The chain combines TRBV5-1 with TRBJ2-3; 8 bases fit TRBD2. This chain's CDR3 is CASSLVGGVTPTDTQYF. Written as DNA, the CDR3 is TGCGCCAGCAGCTTAGTCGGGGGGGTTACACCCACAGATACGCAGTATTTT.